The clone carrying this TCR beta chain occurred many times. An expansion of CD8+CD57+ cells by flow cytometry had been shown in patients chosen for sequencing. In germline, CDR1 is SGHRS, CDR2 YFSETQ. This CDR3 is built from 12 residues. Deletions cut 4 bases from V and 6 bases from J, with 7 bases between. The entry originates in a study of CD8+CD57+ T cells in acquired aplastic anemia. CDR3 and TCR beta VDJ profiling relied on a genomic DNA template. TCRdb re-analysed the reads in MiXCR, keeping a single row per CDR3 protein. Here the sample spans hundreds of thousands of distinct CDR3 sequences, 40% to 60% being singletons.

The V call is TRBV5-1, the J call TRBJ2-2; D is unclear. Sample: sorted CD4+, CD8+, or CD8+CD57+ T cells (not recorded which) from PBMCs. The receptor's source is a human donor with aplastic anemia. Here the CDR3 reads CASSVMSGELFF. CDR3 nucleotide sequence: TGCGCCAGCAGCGTTATGTCCGGGGAGCTGTTTTTT.